The rows below give T cell receptor beta chains drawn from one sample of a study of T cells in Graves' hyperthyroidism and ophthalmopathy. Via MiXCR, TCRdb re-called the multiplex PCR reads, giving one row per CDR3 protein. Among 500,000 or so distinct CDR3 sequences listed, 17% were seen once. The sample was blood. These receptors all stem from a woman aged 18-29 years with Graves' ophthalmopathy. Each CDR3 is given with its conserved first and last residue. The order of the fields is J gene, clone size, D gene, V gene, CDR3 DNA, CDR3 protein. D genes are given only for firm matches. Clone size appears in some rows only: once, few, many, or a class for an expanded clone.

TRBJ2-2 - TRBD2 TRBV18 TGTGCCAGCTCACGCCTAGCGGGGCGGAACACCGGGGAGCTGTTTTTT CASSRLAGRNTGELFF
TRBJ2-3 - - TRBV30 TGTGCCTGGAGTGTAAGGGGAATCACAGATACGCAGTATTTT CAWSVRGITDTQYF
TRBJ1-5 many TRBD1 TRBV20-1 TGCAGTGCTAGAGGTCCGACAGGGGCCGAGAGCAATCAGCCCCAGCATTTT CSARGPTGAESNQPQHF
TRBJ2-5 many - TRBV7-3 TGTGCCAGCAGCTTAACCGGTCAACAAGAGACCCAGTACTTC CASSLTGQQETQYF
TRBJ2-1 few - TRBV11-2 TGTGCCAGCAGCTTAGAAGACAGCTCAATACGCTCCTACAATGAGCAGTTCTTC CASSLEDSSIRSYNEQFF
TRBJ2-7 many - TRBV10-3 TGTGCCACCATGGAAGATCGGGGGCCCTACGAGCAGTACTTC CATMEDRGPYEQYF
TRBJ1-2 many - TRBV11-2 TGTGCCAGCAGCTACCAGCTAGGTATCTATGGCTACACCTTC CASSYQLGIYGYTF
TRBJ2-3 few - TRBV7-3 TGTGCCAGCAGCATTGGCGGGCCCGGGGCAGATACGCAGTATTTT CASSIGGPGADTQYF
TRBJ2-5 - - TRBV7-9 TGTGCCAGCCTGCCTCCCACATCTAGACCGGAGGGTGAGACCCAGTACTTC CASLPPTSRPEGETQYF
TRBJ2-7 - - TRBV11-2 TGTGCCAGCAGCTTGCCGAACTCCTACGAGCAGTACTTC CASSLPNSYEQYF
TRBJ1-5 - - TRBV6-4 TGTGCCAGCAGGTCCTCCGAAATTAGCAATCAGCCCCAGCATTTT CASRSSEISNQPQHF
TRBJ1-2 many - TRBV18 TGTGCCAGCTCACAGGAGGCCACGAGAGGCTACACCTTC CASSQEATRGYTF
TRBJ2-5 few - TRBV7-2 TGTGCCAGCAGCTTAAGTTCCACAGAGCAAGAGACCCAGTACTTC CASSLSSTEQETQYF
TRBJ2-5 - - TRBV24-1 TGTGCCACCAGTGATTCCGGGACGGGGGCCCAGTACTTC CATSDSGTGAQYF
TRBJ2-3 once TRBD2 TRBV7-3 TGTGCCAGCGCCCCTGATAGCGGGGGCAACACAGATACGCAGTATTTT CASAPDSGGNTDTQYF
TRBJ2-1 many - TRBV11-1 TGTGCCAGCAGCTTAACCCGAAGCTCCTACAATGAGCAGTTCTTC CASSLTRSSYNEQFF
TRBJ2-7 many TRBD1 TRBV9 TGTGCCAGCAGCCCCTTAAAGACAGGGGTTGAGCAGTACTTC CASSPLKTGVEQYF
TRBJ2-1 many TRBD2 TRBV11-2 TGTGCCAGCAGCGAATTAGCGGGGGGTTTCTATGAGCAGTTCTTC CASSELAGGFYEQFF
TRBJ2-1 - TRBD2 TRBV20-1 TGCAGTGCTAGGGTGAGCGGGGGGGCGCTGAGGAGTGAGCAGTTCTTC CSARVSGGALRSEQFF
TRBJ2-5 many - TRBV11-2 TGTGCCAGCAGCTTAGATCTAAGCGGCCCGCCAGGGGCCCAGTACTTC CASSLDLSGPPGAQYF
TRBJ2-5 many - TRBV5-1 TGCGCCAGCAGCCTAGACAGGTTCCGAGAGACCCAGTACTTC CASSLDRFRETQYF
TRBJ1-1 many - TRBV12-3/TRBV12-4 TGTGCCAGCAGTTACGGTGGCGGGGGGACTGAAGCTTTCTTT CASSYGGGGTEAFF